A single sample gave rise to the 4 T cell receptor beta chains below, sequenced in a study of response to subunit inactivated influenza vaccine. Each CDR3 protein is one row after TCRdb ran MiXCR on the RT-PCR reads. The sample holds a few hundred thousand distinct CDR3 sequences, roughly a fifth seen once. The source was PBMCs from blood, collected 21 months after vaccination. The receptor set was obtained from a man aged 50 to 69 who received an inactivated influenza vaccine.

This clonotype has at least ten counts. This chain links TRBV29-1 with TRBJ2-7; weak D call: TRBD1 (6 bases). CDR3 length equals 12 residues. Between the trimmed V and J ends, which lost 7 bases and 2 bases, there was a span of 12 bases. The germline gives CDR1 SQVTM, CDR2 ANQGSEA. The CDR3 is CSAQGFTYEQYF. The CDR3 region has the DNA TGCAGCGCTCAGGGGTTTACCTACGAGCAGTACTTC.

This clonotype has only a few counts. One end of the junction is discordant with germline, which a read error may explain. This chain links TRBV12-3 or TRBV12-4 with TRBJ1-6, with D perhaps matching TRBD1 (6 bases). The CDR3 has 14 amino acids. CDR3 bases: TGTGCCAGCAGATTGGACAGAAGTAATTCAGCCCTCCACTTT. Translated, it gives CASRLDRSNSALHF.

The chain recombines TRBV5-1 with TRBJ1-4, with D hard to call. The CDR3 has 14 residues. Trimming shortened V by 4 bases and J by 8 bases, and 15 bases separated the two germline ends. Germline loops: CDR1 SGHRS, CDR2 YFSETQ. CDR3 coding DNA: TGCGCCAGCAGCGTACAAACCCCAAGGGAAAAACTGTTTTTT. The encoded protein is CASSVQTPREKLFF. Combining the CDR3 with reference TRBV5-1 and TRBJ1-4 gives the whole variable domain KAGVTQTPRYLIKTRGQQVTLSCSPISGHRSVSWYQQTPGQGLQFLFEYFSETQRNKGNFPGRFSGRQFSNSRSEMNVSTLELGDSALYLCASSVQTPREKLFFGSGTQLSVL.

CDR3 nucleotides: TGCGCCAGCAGCGTGGACAGGATGTACGAGCAGTACTTC. As protein: CASSVDRMYEQYF. The rearrangement uses TRBV5-1 and TRBJ2-7; TRBD1 matches at 7 bases. With 4 bases clipped from V and 4 bases from J, the junction kept 5 bases outside the gene matches. CDR3 length: 13 amino acids. Germline V gene data show CDR1 as SGHRS and CDR2 as YFSETQ.